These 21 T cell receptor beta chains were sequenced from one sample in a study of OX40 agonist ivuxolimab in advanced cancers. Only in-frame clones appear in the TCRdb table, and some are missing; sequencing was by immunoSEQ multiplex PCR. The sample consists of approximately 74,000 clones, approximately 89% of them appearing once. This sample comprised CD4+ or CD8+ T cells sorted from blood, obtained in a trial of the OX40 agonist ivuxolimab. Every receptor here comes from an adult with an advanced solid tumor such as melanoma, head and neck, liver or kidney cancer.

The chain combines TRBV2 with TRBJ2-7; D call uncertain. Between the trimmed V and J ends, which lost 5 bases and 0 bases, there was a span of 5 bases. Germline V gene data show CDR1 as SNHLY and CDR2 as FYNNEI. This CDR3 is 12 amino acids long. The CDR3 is CASSLSSYEQYF. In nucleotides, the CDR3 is TGTGCCAGCAGTTTAAGCTCCTACGAGCAGTACTTC.

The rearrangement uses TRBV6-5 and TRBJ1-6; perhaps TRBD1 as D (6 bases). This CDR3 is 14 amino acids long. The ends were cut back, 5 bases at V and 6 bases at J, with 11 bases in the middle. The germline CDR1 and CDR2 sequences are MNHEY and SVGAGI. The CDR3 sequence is CASSTGSVNSPLHF. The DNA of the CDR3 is TGTGCCAGCAGTACAGGGTCCGTTAATTCACCCCTCCACTTT.

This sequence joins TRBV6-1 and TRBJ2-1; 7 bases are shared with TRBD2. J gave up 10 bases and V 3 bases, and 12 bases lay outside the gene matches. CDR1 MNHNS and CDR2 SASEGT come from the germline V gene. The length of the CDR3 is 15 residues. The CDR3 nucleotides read TGTGCCAGCAGTGACCGGGCGGGCGGGAGTTGGGAGCAGTTCTTC. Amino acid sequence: CASSDRAGGSWEQFF.

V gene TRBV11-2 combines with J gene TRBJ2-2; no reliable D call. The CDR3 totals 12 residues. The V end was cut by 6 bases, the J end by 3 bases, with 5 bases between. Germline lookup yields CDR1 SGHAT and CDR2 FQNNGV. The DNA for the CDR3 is TGTGCCAGCAGAGTTTACACCGGGGAGCTGTTTTTT. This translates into CASRVYTGELFF.

DNA of the CDR3: TGTGCCAGTAGTGGAATAACAGGGGACGCTCAGCCCCAGCATTTT. Its translation: CASSGITGDAQPQHF. This chain joins TRBV19 and TRBJ1-5, with 7 positions matching TRBD1. Germline V gene sequence: CDR1 LNHDA, CDR2 SQIVND (reference sequence). The length of the CDR3 is 15 residues. Germline trimming cut 5 bases from V and 6 bases from J; bases unmatched to any gene: 10.

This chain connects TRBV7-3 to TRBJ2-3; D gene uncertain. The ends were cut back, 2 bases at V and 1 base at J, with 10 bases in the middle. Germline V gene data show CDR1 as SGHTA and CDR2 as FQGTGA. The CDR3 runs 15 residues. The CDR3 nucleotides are TGTGCCAGCAGCTTAGATGGGTACGGCACAGATACGCAGTATTTT. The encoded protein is CASSLDGYGTDTQYF.

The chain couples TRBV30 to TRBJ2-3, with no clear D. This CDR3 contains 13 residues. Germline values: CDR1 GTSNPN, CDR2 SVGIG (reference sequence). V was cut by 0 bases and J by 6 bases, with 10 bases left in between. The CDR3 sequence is CAWSVIFGDTQYF. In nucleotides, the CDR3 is TGTGCCTGGAGTGTAATCTTCGGGGATACGCAGTATTTT.

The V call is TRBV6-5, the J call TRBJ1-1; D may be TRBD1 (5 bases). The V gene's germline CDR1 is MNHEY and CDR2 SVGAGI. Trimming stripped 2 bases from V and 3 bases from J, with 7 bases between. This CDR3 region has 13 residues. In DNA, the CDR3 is TGTGCCAGCAGTTACAAGGGGCACACTGAAGCTTTCTTT. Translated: CASSYKGHTEAFF.

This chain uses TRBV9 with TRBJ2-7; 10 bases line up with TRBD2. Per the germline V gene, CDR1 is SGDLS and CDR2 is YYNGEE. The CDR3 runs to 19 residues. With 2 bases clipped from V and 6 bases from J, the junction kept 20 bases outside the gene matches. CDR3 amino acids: CASSVTGITSGVYQTEQYF. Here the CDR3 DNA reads TGTGCCAGCAGCGTGACAGGGATAACTAGCGGGGTCTACCAAACCGAGCAGTACTTC. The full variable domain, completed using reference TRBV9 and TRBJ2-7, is DSGVTQTPKHLITATGQRVTLRCSPRSGDLSVYWYQQSLDQGLQFLIQYYNGEERAKGNILERFSAQQFPDLHSELNLSSLELGDSALYFCASSVTGITSGVYQTEQYFGPGTRLTVT.

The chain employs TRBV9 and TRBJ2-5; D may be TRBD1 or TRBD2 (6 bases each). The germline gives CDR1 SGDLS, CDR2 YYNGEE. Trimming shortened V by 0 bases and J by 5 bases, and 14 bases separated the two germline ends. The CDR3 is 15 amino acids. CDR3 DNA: TGTGCCAGCAGCGTAGAAGGAGGGGGGAGGGAGACCCAGTACTTC. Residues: CASSVEGGGRETQYF.

The CDR3 sequence: CASSVEGLRSSYNEQFF. In DNA form, the CDR3 reads TGTGCCAGCAGCGTAGAGGGACTCCGGAGCTCCTACAATGAGCAGTTCTTC. The chain couples TRBV9 to TRBJ2-1; TRBD2 might be the D (6 bases). Germline CDR1 SGDLS, CDR2 YYNGEE. Trimming left V 0 bases short and J 0 bases short, with 13 bases between. This CDR3 comprises 17 residues.

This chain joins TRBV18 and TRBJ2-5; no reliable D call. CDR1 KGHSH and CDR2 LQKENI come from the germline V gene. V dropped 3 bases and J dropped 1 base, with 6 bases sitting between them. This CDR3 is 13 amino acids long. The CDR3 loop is CASSPDIQETQYF. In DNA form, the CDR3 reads TGTGCCAGCTCACCCGACATCCAAGAGACCCAGTACTTC.

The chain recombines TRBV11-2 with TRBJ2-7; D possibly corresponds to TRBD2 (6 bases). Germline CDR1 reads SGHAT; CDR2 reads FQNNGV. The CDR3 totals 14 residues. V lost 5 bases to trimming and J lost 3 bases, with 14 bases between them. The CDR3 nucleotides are TGTGCCAGCAGCCTAGCGACCTCGTACTACGAGCAGTACTTC. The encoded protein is CASSLATSYYEQYF.

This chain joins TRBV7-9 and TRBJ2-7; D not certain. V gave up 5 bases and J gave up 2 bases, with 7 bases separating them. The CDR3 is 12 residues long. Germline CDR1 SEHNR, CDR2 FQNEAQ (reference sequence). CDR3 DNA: TGTGCCAGCAGCCCCCGCCCCTACGAGCAGTACTTC. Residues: CASSPRPYEQYF.

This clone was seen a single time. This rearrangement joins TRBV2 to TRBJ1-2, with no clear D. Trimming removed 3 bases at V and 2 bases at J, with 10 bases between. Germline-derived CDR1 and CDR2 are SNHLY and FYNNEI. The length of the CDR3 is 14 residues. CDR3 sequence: CASSEGTANYGYTF. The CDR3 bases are TGTGCCAGCAGTGAGGGTACAGCCAACTATGGCTACACCTTC.

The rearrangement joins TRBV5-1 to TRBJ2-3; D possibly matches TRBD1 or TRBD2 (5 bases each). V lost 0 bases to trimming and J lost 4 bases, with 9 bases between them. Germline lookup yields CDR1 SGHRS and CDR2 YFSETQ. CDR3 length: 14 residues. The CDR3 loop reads CASSLERGPDTQYF. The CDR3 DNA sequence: TGCGCCAGCAGCTTGGAGAGGGGTCCAGATACGCAGTATTTT.

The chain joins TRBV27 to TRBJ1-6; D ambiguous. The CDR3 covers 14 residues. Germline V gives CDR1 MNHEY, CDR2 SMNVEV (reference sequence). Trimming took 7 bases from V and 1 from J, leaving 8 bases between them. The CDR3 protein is CASKEGSYNSPLHF. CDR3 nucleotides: TGTGCCAGCAAGGAGGGTTCCTATAATTCACCCCTCCACTTT.

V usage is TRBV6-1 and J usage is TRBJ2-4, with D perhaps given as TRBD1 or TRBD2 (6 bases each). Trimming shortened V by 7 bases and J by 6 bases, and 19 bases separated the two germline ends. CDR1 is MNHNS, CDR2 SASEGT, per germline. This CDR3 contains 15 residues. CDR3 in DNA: TGTGCCAGCACCCCGGACGGGGGCGCGCGAAACATTCAGTACTTC. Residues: CASTPDGGARNIQYF.

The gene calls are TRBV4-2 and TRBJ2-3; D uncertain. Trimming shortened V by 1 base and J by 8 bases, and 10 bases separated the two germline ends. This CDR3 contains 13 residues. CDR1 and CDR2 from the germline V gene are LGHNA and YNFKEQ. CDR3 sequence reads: CASSQGEGATQYF. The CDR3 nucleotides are TGTGCCAGCAGCCAAGGTGAAGGTGCTACGCAGTATTTT.

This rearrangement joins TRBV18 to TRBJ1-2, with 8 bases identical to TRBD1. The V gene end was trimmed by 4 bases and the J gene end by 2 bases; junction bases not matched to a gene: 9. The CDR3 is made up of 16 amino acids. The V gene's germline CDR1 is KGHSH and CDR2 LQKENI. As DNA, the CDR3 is TGTGCCAGCTCACGAAGGATGGACAGGGTCAACTATGGCTACACCTTC. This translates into CASSRRMDRVNYGYTF.

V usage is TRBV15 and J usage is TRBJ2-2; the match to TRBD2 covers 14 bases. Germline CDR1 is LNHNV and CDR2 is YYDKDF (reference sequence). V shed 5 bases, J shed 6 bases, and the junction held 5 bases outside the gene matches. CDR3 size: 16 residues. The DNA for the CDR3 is TGTGCCACCAGCGCTCGACTAGCGGGAGGGTCCGGGGAGCTGTTTTTT. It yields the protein CATSARLAGGSGELFF.